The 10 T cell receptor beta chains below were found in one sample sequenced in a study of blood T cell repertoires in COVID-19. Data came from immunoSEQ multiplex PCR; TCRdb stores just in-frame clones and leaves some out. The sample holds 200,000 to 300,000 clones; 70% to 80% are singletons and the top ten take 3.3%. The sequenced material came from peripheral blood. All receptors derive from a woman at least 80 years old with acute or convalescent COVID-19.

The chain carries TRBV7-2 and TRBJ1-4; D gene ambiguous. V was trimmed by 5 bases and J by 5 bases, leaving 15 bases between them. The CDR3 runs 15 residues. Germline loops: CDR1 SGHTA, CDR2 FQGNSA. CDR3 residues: CASSPGGPRNEKLFF. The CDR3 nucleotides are TGTGCCAGCAGCCCCGGAGGCCCTAGAAATGAAAAACTGTTTTTT.

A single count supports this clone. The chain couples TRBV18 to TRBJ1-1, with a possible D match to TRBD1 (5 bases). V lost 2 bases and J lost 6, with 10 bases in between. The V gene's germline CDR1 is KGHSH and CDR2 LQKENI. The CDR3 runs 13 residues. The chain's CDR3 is CASSPAEGAEAFF. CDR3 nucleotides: TGTGCCAGCTCACCAGCGGAAGGGGCTGAAGCTTTCTTT.

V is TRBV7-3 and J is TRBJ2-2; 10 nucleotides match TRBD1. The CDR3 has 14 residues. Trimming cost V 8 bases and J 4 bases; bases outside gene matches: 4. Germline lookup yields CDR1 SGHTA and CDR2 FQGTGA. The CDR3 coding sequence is TGTGCCAGCCAGGGACAGGGGAGCACCGGGGAGCTGTTTTTT. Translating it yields CASQGQGSTGELFF.

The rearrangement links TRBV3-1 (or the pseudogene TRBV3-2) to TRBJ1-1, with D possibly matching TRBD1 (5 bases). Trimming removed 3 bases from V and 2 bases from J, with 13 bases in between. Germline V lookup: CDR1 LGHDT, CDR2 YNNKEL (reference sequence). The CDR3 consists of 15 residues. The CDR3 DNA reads TGTGCCAGCAGCCAGGAGGGTGGGGGAAACACTGAAGCTTTCTTT. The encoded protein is CASSQEGGGNTEAFF.

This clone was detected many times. CDR3 coding DNA: TGTGCCAGCAGGTCGACAGCACTAGCCAAAAACATTCAGTACTTC. This translates into CASRSTALAKNIQYF. J is TRBJ2-4 and V is TRBV7-2; weak D call: TRBD1 (5 bases). Trimming removed 6 bases from V and 0 bases from J, with 12 bases in between. The CDR3 is 15 residues long. The V gene's germline CDR1 is SGHTA and CDR2 FQGNSA.

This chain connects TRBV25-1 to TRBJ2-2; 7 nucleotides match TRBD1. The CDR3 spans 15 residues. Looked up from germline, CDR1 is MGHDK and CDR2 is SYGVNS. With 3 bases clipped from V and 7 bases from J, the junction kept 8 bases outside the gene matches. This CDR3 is CASSETGFINGELFF. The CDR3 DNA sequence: TGTGCCAGCAGTGAGACAGGGTTTATTAACGGGGAGCTGTTTTTT.

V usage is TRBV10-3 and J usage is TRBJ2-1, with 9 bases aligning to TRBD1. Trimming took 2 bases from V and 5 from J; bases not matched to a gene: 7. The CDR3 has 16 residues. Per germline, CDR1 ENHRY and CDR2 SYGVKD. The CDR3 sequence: CAISEVRGQGNNEQFF. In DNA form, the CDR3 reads TGTGCCATCAGTGAGGTGAGGGGACAGGGAAACAATGAGCAGTTCTTC.

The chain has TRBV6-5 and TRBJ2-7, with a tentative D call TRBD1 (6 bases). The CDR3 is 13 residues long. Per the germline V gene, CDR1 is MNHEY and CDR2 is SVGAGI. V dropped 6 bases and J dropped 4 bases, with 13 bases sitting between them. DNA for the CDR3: TGTGCCAGCAGCCGTACAGGGTCTTACGAGCAGTACTTC. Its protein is CASSRTGSYEQYF.

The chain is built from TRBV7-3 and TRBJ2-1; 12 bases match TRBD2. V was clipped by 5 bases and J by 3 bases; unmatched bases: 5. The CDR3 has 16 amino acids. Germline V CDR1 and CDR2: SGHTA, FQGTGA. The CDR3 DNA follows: TGTGCCAGCAGCCCTCTAGCGGGGGGGCACTACAATGAGCAGTTCTTC. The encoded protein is CASSPLAGGHYNEQFF.

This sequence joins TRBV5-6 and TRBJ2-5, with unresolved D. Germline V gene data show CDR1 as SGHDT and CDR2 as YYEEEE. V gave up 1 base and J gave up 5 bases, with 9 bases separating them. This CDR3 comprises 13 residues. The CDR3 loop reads CASSLISFETQYF. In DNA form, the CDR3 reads TGTGCCAGCAGCTTGATTAGTTTTGAGACCCAGTACTTC.